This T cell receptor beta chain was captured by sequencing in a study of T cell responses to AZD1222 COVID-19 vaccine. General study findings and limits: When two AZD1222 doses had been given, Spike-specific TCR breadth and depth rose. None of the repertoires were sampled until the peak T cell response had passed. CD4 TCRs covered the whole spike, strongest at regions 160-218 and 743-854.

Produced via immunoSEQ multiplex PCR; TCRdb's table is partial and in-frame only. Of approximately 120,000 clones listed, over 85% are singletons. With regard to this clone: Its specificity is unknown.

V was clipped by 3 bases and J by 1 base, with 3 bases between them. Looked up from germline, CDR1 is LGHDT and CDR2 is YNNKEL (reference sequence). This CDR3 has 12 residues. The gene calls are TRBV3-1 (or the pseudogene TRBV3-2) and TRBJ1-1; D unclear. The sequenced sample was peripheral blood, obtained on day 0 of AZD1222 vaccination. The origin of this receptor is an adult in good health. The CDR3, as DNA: TGTGCCAGCAGCCATGGGAACACTGAAGCTTTCTTT. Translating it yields CASSHGNTEAFF.